Ten or more counts support the clone carrying this TCR beta chain. Its matching antigen is unknown. This record belongs to a study of CD8 T cells in ankylosing spondylitis. Broader study findings: For ankylosing spondylitis blood, a TCR beta motif of 8 or 9 highly homologous variants appeared characteristic.

The CDR3 sequence is 14 residues long. Germline CDR1 reads MDHEN; CDR2 reads SYDVKM. Trimming cost V 8 bases and J 1 base; bases outside gene matches: 8. Quantitative molecular-barcoded 5'-RACE generated the TCR beta libraries. TCRdb reanalysed the 5' RACE reads using MiXCR and keeps one entry per CDR3 protein. The profile shows roughly 300,000 distinct CDR3 sequences, under 8.5% of them singletons. The sequence was collected from a male donor with ankylosing spondylitis. Sequencing used blood, either unsorted or a sorted T cell fraction (not recorded which). The chain joins TRBV28 to TRBJ2-7, with 7 nucleotides matching TRBD2. In nucleotides, the CDR3 is TGTGCCAGCGGATTGGGGACTATATCCTACGAGCAGTACTTC. Residues: CASGLGTISYEQYF.